Below, 9 T cell receptor beta chains from the same sample are listed, as sequenced in a study of T cells in localized non-small cell lung cancer. TCRdb keeps only in-frame clones here, not all; method: immunoSEQ multiplex PCR. The top ten clones hold 21% of a sample with roughly 70,000 clones, around 85% of them seen once. Sample: peripheral blood, taken before any cancer treatment. These receptors came from a male donor older than 55 with stage III squamous cell lung carcinoma.

The chain uses TRBV6-5 and TRBJ1-1; D gene uncertain. Germline CDR1 and CDR2: MNHEY and SVGAGI. CDR3 size: 11 residues. V was clipped by 7 bases and J by 8 bases, with 11 bases between them. In DNA form, the CDR3 reads TGTGCCAGCAAACAGACATCAGAAGCTTTCTTT. This sequence encodes CASKQTSEAFF.

The chain recombines TRBV9 with TRBJ2-2; no clear D gene. CDR1 is SGDLS, CDR2 YYNGEE, per germline. This CDR3 contains 17 residues. The V and J ends lost 3 bases and 0 bases respectively, with 15 bases between them. CDR3 bases: TGTGCCAGCAGCGGACGACCGGCCCTGACGAACACCGGGGAGCTGTTTTTT. Amino acids: CASSGRPALTNTGELFF.

In nucleotides, the CDR3 is TGTGCCATCAGTGAGTCGGGGACGTCTGGCTACACCTTC. Its translation is CAISESGTSGYTF. The chain couples TRBV10-3 to TRBJ1-2; tentative D call: TRBD1 (5 bases). CDR1 ENHRY and CDR2 SYGVKD come from the germline V gene. The V gene lost 0 bases and the J gene lost 7 bases, with 9 bases spanning the gap. The CDR3 runs 13 residues.

This chain joins TRBV29-1 and TRBJ1-4; no reliable D call. V was clipped by 4 bases and J by 8 bases, with 14 bases between them. Germline V lookup: CDR1 SQVTM, CDR2 ANQGSEA. The CDR3 runs 13 residues. CDR3 nucleotides: TGCAGCGTTGGGTTCGCTGGGATGGAAAAACTGTTTTTT. Its protein product is CSVGFAGMEKLFF.

The chain has TRBV9 and TRBJ1-2; D gene unclear. V shed 0 bases and J shed 3 bases, with 18 bases lying between them. The CDR3 totals 17 residues. Germline loops: CDR1 SGDLS, CDR2 YYNGEE. CDR3 amino acids: CASSVDDGSANYYGYTF. CDR3 in DNA: TGTGCCAGCAGCGTAGACGATGGGTCAGCTAACTACTATGGCTACACCTTC.

The chain is built from TRBV5-5 and TRBJ1-3; D possibly corresponds to TRBD1 (6 bases). The CDR3 has 16 amino acids. Germline CDR1 and CDR2: SGHKS and YYEKEE (reference sequence). The ends were cut back, 2 bases at V and 3 bases at J, with 15 bases in the middle. The CDR3 DNA reads as TGTGCCAGCAGCTTATCCAGGGGTGGTAATGGAAACACCATATATTTT. It is translated as CASSLSRGGNGNTIYF.

The rearrangement joins TRBV6-5 to TRBJ1-1; D is unresolved. This CDR3 contains 12 residues. The V end lost 5 bases, the J end lost 5 bases, and 9 bases lay between the germline ends. CDR1 is MNHEY, CDR2 SVGAGI, per germline. The CDR3 region is CASSSSGTEAFF. The CDR3 bases are TGTGCCAGCAGTAGTTCCGGGACTGAAGCTTTCTTT.

The chain has TRBV6-5 and TRBJ2-7; the D gene is possibly TRBD2 (5 bases). V lost 4 bases and J 1 base, leaving 11 bases between the germline ends. Germline lookup yields CDR1 MNHEY and CDR2 SVGAGI. CDR3 size: 14 residues. The CDR3 sequence: CASSLRRGSYEQYF. The CDR3, as DNA: TGTGCCAGCAGTTTGAGACGGGGTTCCTACGAGCAGTACTTC.

The chain uses TRBV4-2 and TRBJ2-1; perhaps D is TRBD1 or TRBD2 (5 bases each). This CDR3 has 15 amino acids. CDR1 is LGHNA and CDR2 is YNFKEQ in the germline V gene. The ends were cut back, 4 bases at V and 5 bases at J, with 15 bases in the middle. The DNA of the CDR3 is TGTGCCAGCAGCCGGGTCACGGGGCTGAACAATGAGCAGTTCTTC. The encoded protein is CASSRVTGLNNEQFF.